These T cell receptor beta chains were read from a single sample in a study of radiation and T cells in renal cell carcinoma. Using immunoSEQ multiplex PCR, the repertoire was profiled, and TCRdb retains in-frame clones only, with some absent. The sample lists about 95,000 clones, approximately 86% occurring once. This sample comprised blood, obtained from a patient whose treatment included radiotherapy and nephrectomy. The receptors derive from a man aged 50 to 60 with renal cell carcinoma. CDR3s include the opening cysteine and the closing phenylalanine or tryptophan. D genes are given only for firm matches. Rows may omit the clone size; those that give it use once, few, many or a size class.

size,V,D,J,DNA,CDR3
.,TRBV2,.,TRBJ1-1,TGTGCCAGCCTCACCACGGGGGACACTGAAGCTTTCTTT,CASLTTGDTEAFF
.,TRBV5-6,.,TRBJ1-1,TGTGCCAGCAGCGGGGTCCCGGACACTGAAGCTTTCTTT,CASSGVPDTEAFF
.,TRBV28,TRBD2,TRBJ2-1,TGTGCCAGCAGTGGGACTAGCGGGGGGTTCACGTGGCAGTTCTTC,CASSGTSGGFTWQFF
.,TRBV4-1,TRBD2,TRBJ2-7,TGCGCCAGCAGCCCCCAGGCCGGGAGGGCCGACTACGAGCAGTACTTC,CASSPQAGRADYEQYF
.,TRBV6-5,.,TRBJ2-7,TGTGCCAGCTGGGACCATTGGGTCTACGAGCAGTACTTC,CASWDHWVYEQYF
few,TRBV30,TRBD2,TRBJ2-6,TGTGCCTGGAGTGTACGACGCGGGGGCTCTGGGGCCAACGTCCTGACTTTC,CAWSVRRGGSGANVLTF
few,TRBV27,TRBD2,TRBJ2-2,TGTGCCAGCATGATGGGACTAGTCCGAACCGGGGAGCTGTTTTTT,CASMMGLVRTGELFF
.,TRBV5-6,.,TRBJ1-1,TGTGCCAGCAGCTCCGGGCAACCTGAAGCTTTCTTT,CASSSGQPEAFF
few,TRBV2,.,TRBJ1-6,TGTGCCAGCAGTTCACCCCTCCACTTT,CASSSPLHF
.,TRBV7-8,TRBD1,TRBJ2-6,TGTGCCAGCAGGAAACAGGGGGCGGGCGGGGCCAACGTCCTGACTTTC,CASRKQGAGGANVLTF
once,TRBV6-1,.,TRBJ1-4,TGTGCCAGCAGTGCCGGGGTTGGGAACGAAAAACTGTTTTTT,CASSAGVGNEKLFF
.,TRBV9,.,TRBJ2-7,TGTGCCAGCAGCGTAGAGGGACGTTCGTCCTACGAGCAGTACTTC,CASSVEGRSSYEQYF
.,TRBV5-4,TRBD1,TRBJ2-7,TGTGCCAGCAGCGGGGGACAGGGTTACTACGAGCAGTACTTC,CASSGGQGYYEQYF
.,TRBV6-5,.,TRBJ1-2,TGTGCCAGCAGTTACGAGGGGGGCGCAAACTATGGCTACACCTTC,CASSYEGGANYGYTF
.,TRBV28,TRBD2,TRBJ2-5,TGTGCCAGCAGTACCGGGACTAGCGGGAGGGGCCAAGAGACCCAGTACTTC,CASSTGTSGRGQETQYF
.,TRBV10-3,.,TRBJ1-1,TGTGCCATCAGTAAGATCCCAGGTGAAGCTTTCTTT,CAISKIPGEAFF
.,TRBV5-4,TRBD1,TRBJ2-7,TGTGCCAGCAGCTTGTCAGGGGGCAACTACGAGCAGTACTTC,CASSLSGGNYEQYF
.,TRBV19,TRBD2,TRBJ2-1,TGTGCCAGTAGTATAGATTCGGGCGGGGGGCTCAATGAGCAGTTCTTC,CASSIDSGGGLNEQFF
.,TRBV14,.,TRBJ2-1,TGTGCCAGCAGCCAAGATCTACATGAGCAGTTCTTC,CASSQDLHEQFF
.,TRBV6-5,TRBD1,TRBJ2-2,TGTGCCAGCACGTTGGACAGGGCCAACACCGGGGAGCTGTTTTTT,CASTLDRANTGELFF
.,TRBV5-1,.,TRBJ2-2,TGCGCCAGCAGCTTGGGACCAACTGCCGGGGAGCTGTTTTTT,CASSLGPTAGELFF
.,TRBV19,.,TRBJ2-2,TGTGCCAGTAGTATAGGGGGATTTCAGACCGGGGAGCTGTTTTTT,CASSIGGFQTGELFF
.,TRBV7-9,TRBD2,TRBJ2-1,TGTGCCAGCAGCTTGGGGGGGATGGCAGGTGAGCAGTTCTTC,CASSLGGMAGEQFF
.,TRBV27,TRBD2,TRBJ2-4,TGTGCCAGCAGTCAGTTCCTAGCGGGAGAGGTTTCAAACATTCAGTACTTC,CASSQFLAGEVSNIQYF
.,TRBV7-3,.,TRBJ1-1,TGTGCCAGCAGCTTAGTTAATGGACCGAACACTGAAGCTTTCTTT,CASSLVNGPNTEAFF
few,TRBV28,TRBD1,TRBJ2-1,TGTGCCAGCAGTGGGTCGGACAGGCGTTCAAATGAGCAGTTCTTC,CASSGSDRRSNEQFF
.,TRBV29-1,.,TRBJ2-1,TGCAGCGTTGCCCCCCCAGGGATCTCCTACAATGAGCAGTTCTTC,CSVAPPGISYNEQFF
.,TRBV30,TRBD2,TRBJ2-5,TGTGCCTGGAGTAAGCGGGAGCGAGAGACCCAGTACTTC,CAWSKRERETQYF
.,TRBV28,TRBD2,TRBJ2-7,TGTGCCAGCAGTGGGCGGGAGGGCTCCTACGAGCAGTACTTC,CASSGREGSYEQYF
few,TRBV5-1,TRBD1,TRBJ1-1,TGCGCCAGCAGCAGGGGACAGGGAATGAACACTGAAGCTTTCTTT,CASSRGQGMNTEAFF
.,TRBV14,.,TRBJ2-1,TGTGCCAGCAGCCAAGATCGGGACCGCTGGAGCTCCTACAATGAGCAGTTCTTC,CASSQDRDRWSSYNEQFF
once,TRBV13,.,TRBJ1-1,TGTGCCAGCAGCTTAGGTGGGGGGCTCACTGAAGCTTTCTTT,CASSLGGGLTEAFF
.,TRBV28,TRBD2,TRBJ2-1,TGTGCCAGCAGCACGCCGGGACTAGCGGGGCTGCTTGCTTACGATGAGCAGTTCTTC,CASSTPGLAGLLAYDEQFF
.,TRBV18,.,TRBJ1-2,TGTGCCAGCTCATTTACCCGGGGTGGCTACACCTTC,CASSFTRGGYTF
few,TRBV30,TRBD1,TRBJ2-6,TGTGCCTGGAACAGGGGCTCTGGGGCCAACGTCCTGACTTTC,CAWNRGSGANVLTF
.,TRBV15,TRBD2,TRBJ2-1,TGTGCCACCGTGAAGAGCGGGAGTTCGGGTGAGCAGTTCTTC,CATVKSGSSGEQFF
.,TRBV28,TRBD1,TRBJ1-1,TGTGCCAGCAGTGCCTCGGGACAGGGGAACACTGAAGCTTTCTTT,CASSASGQGNTEAFF
.,TRBV29-1,.,TRBJ2-1,TGCAGTTTCCGGCTAGCTCCCAATGAGCAGTTCTTC,CSFRLAPNEQFF
.,TRBV5-1,.,TRBJ2-5,TGCGCCAGCAGCTTGTTCTCCGGTCAGCAAGAGACCCAGTACTTC,CASSLFSGQQETQYF
.,TRBV5-1,TRBD1,TRBJ2-3,TGCGCCAGCAGCAGGGGACAGGGGGCCGGAGATACGCAGTATTTT,CASSRGQGAGDTQYF
.,TRBV11-2,.,TRBJ2-7,TGTGCCAGCAGCTGGGCAGGGGGGACCCCTCCCTACGAGCAGTACTTC,CASSWAGGTPPYEQYF
.,TRBV27,.,TRBJ2-1,TGTGCCAGCAGTTTAAGCTTGAGCTCCTACAATGAGCAGTTCTTC,CASSLSLSSYNEQFF
.,TRBV27,.,TRBJ1-2,TGTGCCAGCAGTTCGGGGGCAAACTATGGCTACACCTTC,CASSSGANYGYTF
.,TRBV9,.,TRBJ1-1,TGTGCCAGCGGTTACACCATGAACACTGAAGCTTTCTTT,CASGYTMNTEAFF
.,TRBV4-1,.,TRBJ2-6,TGCGCCAGCAGCGTACAGGGTACTGGGGCCAACGTCCTGACTTTC,CASSVQGTGANVLTF
.,TRBV2,TRBD1,TRBJ1-5,TGTGCCAGCCGGACCCAGACAGGGGGCAATCAGCCCCAGCATTTT,CASRTQTGGNQPQHF
.,TRBV30,TRBD1,TRBJ1-3,TGTGCCTGGAGTCCGACAGGGATCGCTGGAAACACCATATATTTT,CAWSPTGIAGNTIYF
.,TRBV7-8,.,TRBJ1-5,TGTGCCAGCAGCTTTGGGGTTGATCAGCCCCAGCATTTT,CASSFGVDQPQHF
.,TRBV23-1,.,TRBJ1-1,TGCGCCTTCTGGGGGGCGAGGTCCACTGAAGCTTTCTTT,CAFWGARSTEAFF
.,TRBV30,.,TRBJ2-6,TGTGCCTGGAGAGCAGAGAGCCCTGGGGCGTACGGGGCCAACGTCCTGACTTTC,CAWRAESPGAYGANVLTF
.,TRBV27,.,TRBJ2-3,TGTGCCAGCACGACCCGGGACGCGGGGGATACGCAGTATTTT,CASTTRDAGDTQYF
once,TRBV4-3,TRBD1,TRBJ2-4,TGCGCCAGCAGCCATGGACAGGGTAGGACAAACATTCAGTACTTC,CASSHGQGRTNIQYF
.,TRBV7-6,TRBD1,TRBJ2-7,TGTGCCAGCAGCTTAGCGACCGGGACAGGGATCTACGAGCAGTACTTC,CASSLATGTGIYEQYF
.,TRBV2,.,TRBJ2-5,TGTGCCAGCAGTGTTAATTGGGGTCGGGAGACCCAGTACTTC,CASSVNWGRETQYF